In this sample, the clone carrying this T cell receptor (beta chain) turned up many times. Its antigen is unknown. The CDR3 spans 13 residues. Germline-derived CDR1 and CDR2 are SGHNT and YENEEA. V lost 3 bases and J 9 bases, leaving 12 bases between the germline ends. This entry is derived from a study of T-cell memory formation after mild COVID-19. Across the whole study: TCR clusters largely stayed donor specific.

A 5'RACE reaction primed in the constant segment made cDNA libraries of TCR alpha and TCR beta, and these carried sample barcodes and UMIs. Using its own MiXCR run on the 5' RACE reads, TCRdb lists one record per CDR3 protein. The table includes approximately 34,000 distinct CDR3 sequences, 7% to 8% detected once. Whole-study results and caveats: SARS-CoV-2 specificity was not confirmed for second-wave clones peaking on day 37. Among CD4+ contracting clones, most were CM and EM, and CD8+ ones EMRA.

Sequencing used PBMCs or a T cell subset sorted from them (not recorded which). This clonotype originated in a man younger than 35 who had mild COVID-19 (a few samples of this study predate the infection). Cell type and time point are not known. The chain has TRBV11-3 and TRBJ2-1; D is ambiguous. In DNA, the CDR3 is TGTGCCAGCAGCTTTATCCCCGAAGGTGAGCAGTTCTTC. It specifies CASSFIPEGEQFF.